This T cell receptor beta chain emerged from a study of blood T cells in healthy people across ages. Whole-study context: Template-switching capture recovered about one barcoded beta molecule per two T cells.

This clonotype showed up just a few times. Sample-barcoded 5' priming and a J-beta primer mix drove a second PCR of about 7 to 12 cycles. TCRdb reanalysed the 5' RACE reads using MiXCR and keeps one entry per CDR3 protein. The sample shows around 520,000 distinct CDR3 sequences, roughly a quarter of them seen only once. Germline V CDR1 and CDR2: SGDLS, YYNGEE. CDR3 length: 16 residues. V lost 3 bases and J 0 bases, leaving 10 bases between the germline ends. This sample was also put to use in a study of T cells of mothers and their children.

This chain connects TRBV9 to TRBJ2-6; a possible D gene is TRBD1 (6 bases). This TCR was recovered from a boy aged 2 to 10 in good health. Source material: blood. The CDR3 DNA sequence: TGTGCCAGCAGCGAAAGGGACATCTCTGGGGCCAACGTCCTGACTTTC. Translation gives CASSERDISGANVLTF.